A selection of T cell receptor beta chains follows, all from one sample in a study of blood T cell repertoires in COVID-19. TCRdb keeps only in-frame clones here, not all; method: immunoSEQ multiplex PCR. The sample holds 250,000 or so clones, around 84% seen once. Sequences were obtained from PBMCs or T cells enriched from blood (not recorded which). The receptors were sampled from a woman in her 50s who had been exposed to COVID-19. Each CDR3 is given with its conserved first and last residue. A D gene is named only where the DNA matches it firmly. Clone size is not always given. Where it is, it says once, few, many or a class for expanded clones.

J gene,clone size,V gene,D gene,CDR3 DNA,CDR3 protein
TRBJ2-3,-,TRBV30,TRBD1,TGTGCCTGGAGTCTACCAACCGGGACAGGGGGCACAGATACGCAGTATTTT,CAWSLPTGTGGTDTQYF
TRBJ1-5,-,TRBV30,TRBD1,TGTGCCTGGAGTGTAGGACAGGGGAATCAGCCCCAGCATTTT,CAWSVGQGNQPQHF
TRBJ2-5,-,TRBV5-4,-,TGTGCCAGCAGCCCCAGTCGAGCACAGGGAAAAGAGACCCAGTACTTC,CASSPSRAQGKETQYF
TRBJ2-7,-,TRBV5-1,-,TGCGCCAGCAGCCCACAGGGGAGGTCCTACGAGCAGTACTTC,CASSPQGRSYEQYF
TRBJ1-3,-,TRBV19,TRBD1,TGTGCCAGTACCGACAGGGTGACTGGAAACACCATATATTTT,CASTDRVTGNTIYF
TRBJ2-1,-,TRBV11-2,TRBD2,TGTGCCAGCAGCTCTAGGCCCGGGGGGGCAGAGTTCTTC,CASSSRPGGAEFF
TRBJ2-3,-,TRBV19,TRBD2,TGTGCCAGTAGTTCCCGTAGCGGGGGGGACGATACGCAGTATTTT,CASSSRSGGDDTQYF
TRBJ1-4,-,TRBV27,-,TGTGCCAGCAGTCGTCTATCGAAAACTAATGAAAAACTGTTTTTT,CASSRLSKTNEKLFF
TRBJ2-1,-,TRBV6-1,-,TGTGCCAGCAGTGACACTGGGGGCCCCACGGCCGGGTACCAGTTCTTC,CASSDTGGPTAGYQFF
TRBJ1-2,-,TRBV7-9,TRBD1,TGTGCCAGCAGCTCCTTCACAGGGGGGAGGGATGGCTACACCTTC,CASSSFTGGRDGYTF
TRBJ2-1,-,TRBV12-5,TRBD2,TGTGCTAGTACTATCGGGGGGGCTATTGTGGACAATGAGCAGTTCTTC,CASTIGGAIVDNEQFF
TRBJ1-1,-,TRBV29-1,-,TGCAGCGTTGCGGAGGGGCCCGCTGAAGCTTTCTTT,CSVAEGPAEAFF
TRBJ1-3,-,TRBV9,-,TGTGCCAGCAGCCCCATGGGGAGCTCTGGAAACACCATATATTTT,CASSPMGSSGNTIYF
TRBJ1-3,-,TRBV2,-,TGTGCCAGCAGACCCGGGGGGGGCTCTGGAAACACCATATATTTT,CASRPGGGSGNTIYF
TRBJ2-7,-,TRBV7-8,TRBD1,TGTGCCAGCAGCCCCGCGACAGGGGGGCTGGGAGAGCAGTACTTC,CASSPATGGLGEQYF
TRBJ1-1,-,TRBV2,TRBD1,TGTGCCAGCAGTGCAACAGGGGGAGCCAATGAAGCTTTCTTT,CASSATGGANEAFF
TRBJ2-3,-,TRBV11-2,-,TGTGCCAGCAGCTTAGCTACAGATACGCAGTATTTT,CASSLATDTQYF
TRBJ1-1,-,TRBV10-3,-,TGTGCCATCAGTGAGTCGAACAGGGCTGGTGAAGCTTTCTTT,CAISESNRAGEAFF
TRBJ2-1,-,TRBV27,TRBD1,TGTGCCAGCAGTCCCGCAGGGACAGGAGTAGGTGAGCAGTTCTTC,CASSPAGTGVGEQFF
TRBJ2-5,-,TRBV2,-,TGTGCCGCTCGAAGGGGCAGCTCTAAACAAGAGACCCAGTACTTC,CAARRGSSKQETQYF
TRBJ2-1,-,TRBV5-1,TRBD1,TGCGCCAGCACCCCCTCCGGGACAGGGGGCGATGAGCAGTTCTTC,CASTPSGTGGDEQFF
TRBJ1-2,-,TRBV10-1,-,TGCGCCAACTCGACAGCCGCCTTC,CANSTAAF
TRBJ1-1,once,TRBV29-1,-,TGCAGCGTTGTGGGCGGGACTGAAGCTTTCTTT,CSVVGGTEAFF
TRBJ1-2,-,TRBV3-1/TRBV3-2,-,TGTGCCAGCAGCCAGACCACAGTTAACTATGGCTACACCTTC,CASSQTTVNYGYTF
TRBJ2-3,-,TRBV5-1,TRBD1,TGCGCCAGCAGCAAAGGGGGCCGGCCGATAAGAATCACAGATACGCAGTATTTT,CASSKGGRPIRITDTQYF
TRBJ1-4,-,TRBV6-5,-,TGTGCCAGCAGGGGTGGACAGCAATATGAAAAACTGTTTTTT,CASRGGQQYEKLFF
TRBJ1-1,many,TRBV15,-,TGTGCCACCAGCAGACTCAGGGGTGGTGAAGCTTTCTTT,CATSRLRGGEAFF
TRBJ1-2,-,TRBV5-5,-,TGTGCCAGCAGCTTAACAGGCAGCGACACCTTC,CASSLTGSDTF
TRBJ1-1,-,TRBV20-1,-,TGCAGTGCTGGGGGCCCTACTGAAGCTTTCTTT,CSAGGPTEAFF
TRBJ2-1,-,TRBV28,TRBD2,TGTGCCAGCAGTTTACCAGCGGGGTTCTACAATGAGCAGTTCTTC,CASSLPAGFYNEQFF
TRBJ1-1,-,TRBV19,-,TGTGCCAGTAGTATTACCCCGCCAGGGGTGCAGGGCACTGAAGCTTTCTTT,CASSITPPGVQGTEAFF
TRBJ2-7,once,TRBV29-1,-,TGCAGCGTCGGCCGGGGGAGCGAGCAGTACTTC,CSVGRGSEQYF
TRBJ1-2,-,TRBV21-1,-,TGTGCCAGCAGCTTGTGGACAGGCCGAAAGAGCTATGGCTACACCTTC,CASSLWTGRKSYGYTF
TRBJ1-1,once,TRBV6-5,-,TGTGCCAGCAACCGGGGGTACACTGAAGCTTTCTTT,CASNRGYTEAFF
TRBJ1-1,-,TRBV10-3,TRBD1,TGTGCCACAGGGGGTGGAGGGAAGGGGACTGAAGCTTTCTTT,CATGGGGKGTEAFF
TRBJ2-3,-,TRBV11-2,-,TGTGCCAGCAGCTTGGAGGGGAAGGGCACAGATACGCAGTATTTT,CASSLEGKGTDTQYF
TRBJ2-2,-,TRBV29-1,-,TGCAGCGTTCGGACTTCGAACACCGGGGAGCTGTTTTTT,CSVRTSNTGELFF
TRBJ1-2,-,TRBV4-1,-,TGCGCCAGCAGCCAAGTTTACGTGGAGAATGGCTACACCTTC,CASSQVYVENGYTF
TRBJ1-1,-,TRBV27,-,TGTGCCAGCAGTTACGGACAGCGTACTGAAGCTTTCTTT,CASSYGQRTEAFF
TRBJ1-2,-,TRBV20-1,-,TGCAGTGCTAGTTCGACCGGGGGCTACACCTTC,CSASSTGGYTF
TRBJ1-2,-,TRBV18,TRBD1,TGTGCCAGCTCACCCCGACAGGGGGACGACTATGGCTACACCTTC,CASSPRQGDDYGYTF
TRBJ1-3,-,TRBV19,-,TGTGCCAGTAGTATCCAAGGTACAAGGGGAGGCTCTGGAAACACCATATATTTT,CASSIQGTRGGSGNTIYF
TRBJ2-2,-,TRBV7-2,TRBD2,TGTGCCAGCAGCTTATCAGCGGGGGGGACCGGGGAGCTGTTTTTT,CASSLSAGGTGELFF
TRBJ2-1,few,TRBV2,TRBD2,TGTGCCAGCAGACCCAGGTCTCTGGCGGGGGGCTCCTACAATGAGCAGTTCTTC,CASRPRSLAGGSYNEQFF
TRBJ2-7,-,TRBV12-3/TRBV12-4,-,TGTGCCAGCAGTGCGTCCTACGAGCAGTACTTC,CASSASYEQYF
TRBJ1-3,once,TRBV29-1,-,TGCAGCGTTGGGGCAGTCTCTGGAAACACCATATATTTT,CSVGAVSGNTIYF
TRBJ1-1,few,TRBV6-2/TRBV6-3,TRBD1,TGTGCCAGCAGTTACGACAGGGACGCTGAAGCTTTCTTT,CASSYDRDAEAFF
TRBJ1-2,-,TRBV30,TRBD1,TGTGCCTGGAGTGGGGACAGCTATGGCTACACCTTC,CAWSGDSYGYTF
TRBJ2-3,-,TRBV2,TRBD2,TGTGCCAGCAGTGGACTAGCGGGGGCGCTGGATACGCAGTATTTT,CASSGLAGALDTQYF
TRBJ1-5,once,TRBV3-1/TRBV3-2,-,TGTGCCAGCAGCCTGGCTGTGAATCAGCCCCAGCATTTT,CASSLAVNQPQHF
TRBJ2-3,-,TRBV3-1/TRBV3-2,TRBD1,TGTGCCAGCAGCGACAGGGGGCAGAGGTCAGATACGCAGTATTTT,CASSDRGQRSDTQYF